This T cell receptor beta chain derives from a study of neurological immune-mediated disorders. Notes on the study in general: When the repertoires were grouped phylogenetically, those of 18 of the 34 multiple sclerosis patients came together in a single cluster of related CDR3 sequences, which points to a possible repertoire-level signature. The greatest TCR clonal expansion occurred in HTLV-1-associated myelopathy and the least in multiple sclerosis, which fell below healthy controls. Across subjects, expanded clones had no CDR3 amino acid sequences in common, pointing to private repertoires in all groups.

This clonotype was found many times. Its target is unknown. The cDNA came from 5'RACE, which used 10-nucleotide random UMIs. TCRdb analysed the 5' RACE reads with MiXCR anew, one entry per CDR3 protein. The table has fewer than 80,000 distinct CDR3 sequences, 5.2% seen once; the top ten hold about 2.7%. Sequencing used PBMCs. The receptor was isolated from a woman in her 30s with multiple sclerosis.

The CDR3 bases are TGCAGTGCTAGAGGGCTAGCGGGAAGCACAGATACGCAGTATTTT. Its translation is CSARGLAGSTDTQYF. V gene TRBV20-1 combines with J gene TRBJ2-3, with 9 bases lining up with TRBD2. Germline lookup yields CDR1 DFQATT and CDR2 SNEGSKA (reference sequence). V shed 1 base and J 0 bases; nucleotides not matched to a gene: 2. The CDR3 consists of 15 residues.